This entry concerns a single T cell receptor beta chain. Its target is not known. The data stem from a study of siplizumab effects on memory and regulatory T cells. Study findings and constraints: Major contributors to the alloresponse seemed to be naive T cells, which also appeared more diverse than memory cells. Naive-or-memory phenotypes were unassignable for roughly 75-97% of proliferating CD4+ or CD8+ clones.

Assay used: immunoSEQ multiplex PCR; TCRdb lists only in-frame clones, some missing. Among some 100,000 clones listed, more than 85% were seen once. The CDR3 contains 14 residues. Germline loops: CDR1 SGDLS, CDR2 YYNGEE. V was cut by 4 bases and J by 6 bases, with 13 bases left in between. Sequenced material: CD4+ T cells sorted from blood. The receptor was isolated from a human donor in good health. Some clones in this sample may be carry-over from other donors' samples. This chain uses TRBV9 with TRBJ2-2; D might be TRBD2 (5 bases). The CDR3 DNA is TGTGCCAGCAGCCCCCGTGGAGGCGCCGGGGAGCTGTTTTTT. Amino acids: CASSPRGGAGELFF.